These 20 T cell receptor beta chains came from one sample sequenced in a study of T cells in Graves' hyperthyroidism and ophthalmopathy. Using RNA transcripts as the source, TCR beta CDR3 regions were amplified. First-round RT-PCR targeting the TCR CDR3 was performed with the HTBI primer set. A single record per CDR3 protein comes from TCRdb applying MiXCR to the multiplex PCR reads. The data hold 400,000 to 600,000 distinct CDR3 sequences, with 15% to 20% observed a single time. The material sequenced was blood. The receptors shown here come from a woman in her 30s with Graves' ophthalmopathy.

This clonotype was detected ten times or more. V is TRBV10-3 and J is TRBJ2-1, with 7 bases fitting TRBD2. Per the germline V gene, CDR1 is ENHRY and CDR2 is SYGVKD. V was clipped by 7 bases and J by 0 bases; unmatched bases: 6. CDR3 size: 15 residues. The CDR3 DNA follows: TGTGCCATCACTAGCGGCCCAAGCTCCTACAATGAGCAGTTCTTC. As protein: CAITSGPSSYNEQFF.

The rearrangement uses TRBV20-1 and TRBJ2-6; D remains unclear. V was shortened by 0 bases and J by 4 bases, with 16 bases between the two germline ends. Germline V gene lookup returns CDR1 DFQATT and CDR2 SNEGSKA (reference sequence). This CDR3 is built from 17 residues. For the CDR3, the DNA is TGCAGTGCTAGAGATGCTCGGCCTATATCCGGGGCCAACGTCCTGACTTTC. Translated, it gives CSARDARPISGANVLTF.

The chain combines TRBV24-1 with TRBJ2-7, with 7 bases lining up with TRBD1. Germline V gene lookup returns CDR1 KGHDR and CDR2 SFDVKD. CDR3 length equals 13 residues. The V gene end was trimmed by 5 bases and the J gene end by 2 bases; junction bases not matched to a gene: 2. Written as DNA, the CDR3 is TGTGCCACCAGTGCTACAGGGGCCTACGAGCAGTACTTC. Encoded protein: CATSATGAYEQYF.

This clonotype has just a few counts. V and J are TRBV19 and TRBJ2-5, with D perhaps TRBD1 (6 bases). This CDR3 has 17 amino acids. Germline assignment: CDR1 LNHDA and CDR2 SQIVND (reference sequence). Deletions cut 3 bases from V and 5 bases from J, with 22 bases between. The CDR3 is CASSIGTGPVRQETQYF. The CDR3 nucleotides read TGTGCCAGTAGTATCGGAACAGGGCCTGTCCGTCAGGAGACCCAGTACTTC.

Points on this clonotype: Since a much larger clone is just one base distant, this may be a read error. V gene TRBV11-2 combines with J gene TRBJ2-7; TRBD1 aligns across 7 bases. The CDR3 is made up of 14 amino acids. Germline-derived CDR1 and CDR2 are SGHAT and FQNNGV. CDR3 in amino acids: CVSRPLDRSGEQYF. The CDR3 region has the DNA TGTGTCAGCAGACCTTTGGACAGGTCGGGCGAGCAGTACTTC.

The chain joins TRBV28 to TRBJ2-5, with 9 bases that match TRBD2. This CDR3 contains 14 residues. V lost 8 bases to trimming and J lost 2 bases; unmatched junction nucleotides: 6. Germline V gene data show CDR1 as MDHEN and CDR2 as SYDVKM. The CDR3 here is CASFRAGGQETQYF. CDR3 DNA: TGTGCCAGCTTTAGGGCGGGAGGGCAAGAGACCCAGTACTTC.

This clonotype has ten or more counts. This rearrangement joins TRBV7-9 to TRBJ2-1, with 8 bases aligning to TRBD1. Looked up from germline, CDR1 is SEHNR and CDR2 is FQNEAQ (reference sequence). V lost 5 bases and J lost 6; bases outside the gene matches: 12. The CDR3 is 16 amino acids. The CDR3: CASSAAAGGVRNEQFF. Written as DNA, the CDR3 is TGTGCCAGCAGCGCGGCGGCAGGGGGCGTTCGCAATGAGCAGTTCTTC.

For this clonotype: A junction boundary mismatches the germline segment, possibly from a read error. The CDR3 DNA reads TGCAGTGCTAGTCGAGGACCACAAGAGACTCAGTACTTC. Its translation is CSASRGPQETQYF. The chain carries TRBV20-1 and TRBJ2-5; D is unresolved. Germline V lookup: CDR1 DFQATT, CDR2 SNEGSKA (reference sequence). CDR3 size: 13 residues.

The chain joins TRBV11-2 to TRBJ1-2, with D tentatively TRBD1 (6 bases). The CDR3 has 14 amino acids. CDR1 and CDR2 from the germline V gene are SGHAT and FQNNGV. The ends were cut back, 5 bases at V and 7 bases at J, with 17 bases in the middle. The CDR3 region is CASSPGPGEGGYTF. DNA for the CDR3: TGTGCCAGCAGCCCTGGCCCAGGGGAAGGTGGCTACACCTTC.

Points on this clonotype: A much more abundant neighbour one base away suggests this may be a read error. The chain has TRBV6-1 and TRBJ2-7; TRBD1 is a possible D gene (5 bases). Germline lookup yields CDR1 MNHNS and CDR2 SASEGT. Trimming took 4 bases from V and 2 from J, leaving 12 bases between them. The CDR3 loop spans 14 amino acids. CDR3 residues: CASSVVGQPYEQYF. The CDR3 DNA is TGTGCCAGCAGTGTGGTGGGGCAGCCCTACGAGCAGTACTTC.

This clonotype was found a few times. The chain recombines TRBV29-1 with TRBJ2-2; D could derive from TRBD1 or TRBD2 (5 bases each). V gave up 6 bases and J gave up 2 bases, with 13 bases separating them. The CDR3 extends over 14 amino acids. Germline-derived CDR1 and CDR2 are SQVTM and ANQGSEA. Written as DNA, the CDR3 is TGCAGCGTCTTCGGGACGGGAAACACCGGGGAGCTGTTTTTT. Its translation is CSVFGTGNTGELFF.

The table lists this clonotype with a few counts. One end of the junction varies from germline; a read error may be responsible. This rearrangement joins TRBV19 to TRBJ2-3, with 11 bases aligning to TRBD2. The CDR3 is 16 amino acids. From germline, CDR1 is LNHDA and CDR2 SQIVND (reference sequence). DNA for the CDR3: TGTGCCTGTAGTCTTCGACTAGCGGGGAGCACAGATACGCAGTATTTT. This gives the protein CACSLRLAGSTDTQYF.

V and J are TRBV25-1 and TRBJ2-1; the match to TRBD2 covers 9 bases. With 10 bases clipped from V and 4 bases from J, the junction kept 11 bases outside the gene matches. CDR3 length: 15 residues. The germline V gene encodes CDR1 MGHDK and CDR2 SYGVNS. The CDR3 DNA reads TGTGCCACCAACCCCGCTAGCGGGGCTTACAATGAGCAGTTCTTC. This codes for CATNPASGAYNEQFF. Combining the CDR3 with reference TRBV25-1 and TRBJ2-1 gives the whole variable domain EADIYQTPRYLVIGTGKKITLECSQTMGHDKMYWYQQDPGMELHLIHYSYGVNSTEKGDLSSESTVSRIRTEHFPLTLESARPSHTSQYLCATNPASGAYNEQFFGPGTRLTVL.

This clonotype was found many times. The CDR3 bases are TGTGCCAGCAGCCCACTAGCGGGAGGGAGCGAGCAGTACTTC. This sequence encodes CASSPLAGGSEQYF. The gene calls are TRBV12-3 or TRBV12-4 and TRBJ2-7; TRBD2 matches at 13 bases. Germline trimming cut 6 bases from V and 6 bases from J; bases unmatched to any gene: 5. The CDR3 runs 14 residues.

This clonotype was observed at least ten times. The gene calls are TRBV11-2 and TRBJ1-2; the match to TRBD1 covers 12 bases. The ends lost 6 bases at V and 7 bases at J; junction bases unmatched: 12. Looked up from germline, CDR1 is SGHAT and CDR2 is FQNNGV. CDR3 length: 16 amino acids. The CDR3 DNA follows: TGTGCCAGCAGTCTAGTGGGGACAGGGGGCAGCGGTGGCTACACCTTC. Amino acids: CASSLVGTGGSGGYTF.

This clonotype was detected a few times. The chain joins TRBV5-1 to TRBJ2-2; 10 positions match TRBD1. There are 19 residues in the CDR3. V gave up 1 base and J gave up 0 bases; unmatched junction bases: 9. Germline CDR1 is SGHRS and CDR2 is YFSETQ. The DNA of the CDR3 is TGCGCCAGCAGCTTGCCCCGGGACAGGGGAAATTCGAACACCGGGGAGCTGTTTTTT. This gives the protein CASSLPRDRGNSNTGELFF.

This clonotype was counted ten times or more. The rearrangement joins TRBV4-3 to TRBJ2-1, with D possibly matching TRBD1 (6 bases). This CDR3 spans 15 amino acids. Trimming removed 0 bases from V and 4 bases from J, with 10 bases in between. From germline, CDR1 is LGHNA and CDR2 YSLEER. CDR3 in DNA: TGCGCCAGCAGCCAAGACGAAACAGGGTACAATGAGCAGTTCTTC. Amino acids: CASSQDETGYNEQFF.

This chain joins TRBV27 and TRBJ2-1, with D possibly being TRBD1 (5 bases). The germline V and J ends were trimmed by 5 bases and 6 bases, with 14 bases remaining between them. The CDR3 runs to 14 residues. Germline-derived CDR1 and CDR2 are MNHEY and SMNVEV (reference sequence). The DNA of the CDR3 is TGTGCCAGCAGTCCCCGAAGGACAATCAATGAGCAGTTCTTC. It translates to CASSPRRTINEQFF.

The V gene is TRBV20-1, the J gene TRBJ2-7, with D unclear. The CDR3 spans 15 residues. V lost 0 bases to trimming and J lost 3 bases, with 15 bases between them. Germline CDR1 is DFQATT and CDR2 is SNEGSKA (reference sequence). CDR3 in amino acids: CSARDLTTDNYEQYF. CDR3 coding DNA: TGCAGTGCTAGAGATCTGACCACTGACAACTACGAGCAGTACTTC.

This clonotype occurred a few times. This chain links TRBV12-3 or TRBV12-4 with TRBJ2-2, with 9 positions matching TRBD1. This CDR3 is 16 amino acids long. Unmatched junction bases numbered 7, after V lost 6 bases and J lost 2 bases. As DNA, the CDR3 is TGTGCCAGCAGGCGAAGACAGGGGGGTAACACCGGGGAGCTGTTTTTT. Its protein is CASRRRQGGNTGELFF.